This T cell receptor beta chain was recovered during a study of T cells in Graves' hyperthyroidism and ophthalmopathy. About the study: Peripheral blood sampling occurred at initial diagnosis, before any treatment. Whole-study results and caveats: Onset of ophthalmopathy came a median around 7.1 months after the model predicted it.

Regarding this clonotype: Its antigen is unknown.

Clinicians diagnosed patients from clinical symptoms, serum thyroxine and TRAb, thyroid ultrasound and orbital computed tomography. From more than 8 ml of fresh peripheral blood, PBMCs were isolated. RNA transcripts gave rise to amplified TCR beta CDR3 regions. Primed by the HTBI set, a first-round RT-PCR was run on the TCR CDR3. MiXCR, run by TCRdb on the multiplex PCR reads, gives a single entry per CDR3 protein. The repertoire holds hundreds of thousands of distinct CDR3 sequences, with more than 30% as singletons. This CDR3 contains 14 residues. V was cut by 6 bases and J by 0 bases, with 9 bases left in between.

The chain carries TRBV12-3 or TRBV12-4 and TRBJ1-3, with D perhaps matching TRBD1 (6 bases). Sequencing was performed on blood. The TCR comes from a man aged 18 to 30 with Graves' hyperthyroidism. The CDR3 protein is CASRPGHSGNTIYF. CDR3 coding DNA: TGTGCCAGCAGACCGGGACACTCTGGAAACACCATATATTTT.